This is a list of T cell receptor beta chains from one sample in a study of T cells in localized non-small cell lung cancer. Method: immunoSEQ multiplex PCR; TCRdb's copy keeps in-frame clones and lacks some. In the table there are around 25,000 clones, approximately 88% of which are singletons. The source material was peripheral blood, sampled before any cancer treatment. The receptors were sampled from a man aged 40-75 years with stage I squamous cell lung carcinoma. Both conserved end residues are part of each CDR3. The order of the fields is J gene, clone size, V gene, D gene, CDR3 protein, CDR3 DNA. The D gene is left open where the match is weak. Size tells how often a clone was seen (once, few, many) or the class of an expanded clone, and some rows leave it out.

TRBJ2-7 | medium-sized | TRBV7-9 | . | CASSFNREGRYEQYF | TGTGCCAGCAGCTTCAACAGGGAGGGGAGATACGAGCAGTACTTC
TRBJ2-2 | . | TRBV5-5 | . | CASSARDYTGELFF | TGTGCCAGCAGCGCTAGAGACTACACCGGGGAGCTGTTTTTT
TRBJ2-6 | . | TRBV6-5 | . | CASRRFVSGANVLTF | TGTGCCAGCAGGCGATTCGTCTCTGGGGCCAACGTCCTGACTTTC
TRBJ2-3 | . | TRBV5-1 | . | CASSSGVPEDTQYF | TGCGCCAGCAGCTCTGGGGTTCCTGAAGATACGCAGTATTTT
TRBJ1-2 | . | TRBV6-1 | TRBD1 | CASHPTGGSYGYTF | TGTGCCAGCCACCCTACAGGGGGCAGCTATGGCTACACCTTC
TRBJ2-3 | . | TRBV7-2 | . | CASTQDRGADTQYF | TGTGCCAGCACTCAAGACCGGGGTGCAGATACGCAGTATTTT
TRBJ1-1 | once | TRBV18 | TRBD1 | CASSPRTGANTEAFF | TGTGCCAGCTCACCCCGGACAGGGGCGAACACTGAAGCTTTCTTT
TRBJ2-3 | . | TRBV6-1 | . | CASRPGTDTQYF | TGTGCCTCTCGCCCCGGGACAGATACGCAGTATTTT
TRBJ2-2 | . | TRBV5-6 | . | CASSLYSITGELFF | TGTGCCAGCAGCTTGTACTCTATTACCGGGGAGCTGTTTTTT
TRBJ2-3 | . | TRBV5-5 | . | CASSFGRFTDTQYF | TGTGCCAGCAGCTTTGGTCGGTTCACAGATACGCAGTATTTT
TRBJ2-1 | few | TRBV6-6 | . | CASGLAYNEQFF | TGTGCCAGCGGGCTTGCTTACAATGAGCAGTTCTTC
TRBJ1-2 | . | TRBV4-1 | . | CASSQSYGYTF | TGCGCCAGCAGCCAGTCCTATGGCTACACCTTC
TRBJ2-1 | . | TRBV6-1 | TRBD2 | CASRTGTSGGNEQFF | TGTGCCAGCAGGACCGGGACTAGCGGGGGCAATGAGCAGTTCTTC
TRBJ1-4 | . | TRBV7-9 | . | CASSLARGHSNEKLFF | TGTGCCAGCAGCTTAGCGCGGGGGCACTCTAATGAAAAACTGTTTTTT
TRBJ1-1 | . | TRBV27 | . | CASSLSRWDTEAFF | TGTGCCAGCAGTTTATCCAGGTGGGACACTGAAGCTTTCTTT
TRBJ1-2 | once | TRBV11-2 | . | CASYSGGADNYGYTF | TGTGCCAGCTATTCAGGAGGGGCGGATAACTATGGCTACACCTTC
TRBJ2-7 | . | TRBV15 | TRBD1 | CATSRADRGLLHEQYF | TGTGCCACCAGCAGAGCGGACAGGGGTCTTCTCCACGAGCAGTACTTC
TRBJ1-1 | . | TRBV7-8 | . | CASSLDGGNTEAFF | TGTGCCAGCAGCTTAGATGGGGGTAACACTGAAGCTTTCTTT
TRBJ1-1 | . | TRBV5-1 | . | CASSLAANTEAFF | TGCGCCAGCAGCTTGGCAGCGAACACTGAAGCTTTCTTT
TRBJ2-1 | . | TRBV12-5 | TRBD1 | CASGPYRGRAEQFF | TGTGCTAGTGGCCCCTACAGGGGACGGGCTGAGCAGTTCTTC
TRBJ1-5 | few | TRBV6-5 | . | CASSPGDGNQPQHF | TGTGCCAGCAGCCCAGGGGACGGCAATCAGCCCCAGCATTTT
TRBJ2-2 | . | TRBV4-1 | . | CASSQMGRNTGELFF | TGCGCCAGCAGCCAAATGGGTCGGAACACCGGGGAGCTGTTTTTT
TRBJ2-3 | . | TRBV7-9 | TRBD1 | CASSLLSGTGSTSTDTQYF | TGTGCCAGCAGCTTATTAAGTGGGACAGGCTCAACTAGCACAGATACGCAGTATTTT
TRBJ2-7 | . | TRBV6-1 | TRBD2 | CASSELAGGPNEQYF | TGTGCCAGCAGTGAATTAGCGGGGGGGCCTAACGAGCAGTACTTC
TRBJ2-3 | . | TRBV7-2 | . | CASSLTPGGAERTDTQYF | TGTGCCAGCAGCTTAACGCCCGGGGGTGCGGAGCGCACAGATACGCAGTATTTT
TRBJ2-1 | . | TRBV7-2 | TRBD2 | CASSLSRGFRWEQFF | TGTGCCAGCAGCTTATCGCGGGGGTTCCGTTGGGAGCAGTTCTTC
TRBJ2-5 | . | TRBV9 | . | CASSSEGGAETQYF | TGTGCCAGCAGCTCCGAGGGGGGCGCCGAGACCCAGTACTTC
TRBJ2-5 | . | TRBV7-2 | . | CASSTRGRGAQYF | TGTGCCAGCAGCACCCGGGGCAGGGGGGCCCAGTACTTC
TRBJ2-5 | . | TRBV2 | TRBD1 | CASNGPGTGQQETQYF | TGTGCCAGCAATGGCCCCGGGACAGGCCAACAAGAGACCCAGTACTTC
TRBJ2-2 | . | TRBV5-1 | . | CASSLGEVATGELFF | TGCGCCAGCAGCTTGGGGGAAGTCGCCACCGGGGAGCTGTTTTTT
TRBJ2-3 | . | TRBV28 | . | CASSLISGEKADTQYF | TGTGCCAGCAGTTTGATCTCGGGGGAGAAGGCAGATACGCAGTATTTT
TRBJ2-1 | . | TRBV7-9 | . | CASSLRTDASNEQFF | TGTGCCAGCAGCTTGCGGACGGATGCCTCCAATGAGCAGTTCTTC
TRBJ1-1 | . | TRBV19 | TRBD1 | CASSFRTGGSPEAFF | TGTGCCAGTAGTTTCAGGACAGGGGGCTCCCCTGAAGCTTTCTTT
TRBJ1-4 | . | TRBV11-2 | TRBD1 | CASSSQGATNEKLFF | TGTGCCAGCAGCTCCCAGGGGGCAACTAATGAAAAACTGTTTTTT
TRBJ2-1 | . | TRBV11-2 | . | CASSLETSFYNEQFF | TGTGCCAGCAGCTTAGAGACTAGTTTCTACAATGAGCAGTTCTTC
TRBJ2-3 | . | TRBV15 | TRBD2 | CATSLAGPDTQYF | TGTGCCACCAGCTTAGCGGGACCAGATACGCAGTATTTT
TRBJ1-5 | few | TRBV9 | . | CASSDGSPNQPQHF | TGTGCCAGCAGCGACGGGTCCCCCAATCAGCCCCAGCATTTT
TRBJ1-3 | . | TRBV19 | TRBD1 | CASSLSRLGGLSSGNTIYF | TGTGCCAGTAGTCTTTCCCGGCTAGGGGGCCTCAGCTCTGGAAACACCATATATTTT
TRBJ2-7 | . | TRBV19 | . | CASSIRNDEQYF | TGTGCCAGTAGTATCAGGAATGACGAGCAGTACTTC
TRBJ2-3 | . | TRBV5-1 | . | CASSTEGGWTDTQYF | TGCGCCAGCAGCACTGAGGGGGGGTGGACAGATACGCAGTATTTT
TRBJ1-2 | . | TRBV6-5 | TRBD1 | CASSYSTGSKGYTF | TGTGCCAGCAGTTATTCGACAGGGTCGAAAGGCTACACCTTC
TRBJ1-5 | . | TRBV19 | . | CASGTGFFQPQHF | TGTGCCAGTGGTACAGGGTTTTTTCAGCCCCAGCATTTT
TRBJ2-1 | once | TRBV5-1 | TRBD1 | CASSLGTVSYNEQFF | TGCGCCAGCAGCTTAGGGACAGTTTCCTACAATGAGCAGTTCTTC